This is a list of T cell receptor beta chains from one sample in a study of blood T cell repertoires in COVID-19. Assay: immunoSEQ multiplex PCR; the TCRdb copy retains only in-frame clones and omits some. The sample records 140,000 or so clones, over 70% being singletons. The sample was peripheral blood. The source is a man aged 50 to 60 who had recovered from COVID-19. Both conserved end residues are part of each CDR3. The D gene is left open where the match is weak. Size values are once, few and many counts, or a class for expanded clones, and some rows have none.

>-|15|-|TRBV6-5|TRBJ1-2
TGTGCCAGCAGTTACCTCCTTGGGGGGGCTGGTGGCTACACCTTC
CASSYLLGGAGGYTF
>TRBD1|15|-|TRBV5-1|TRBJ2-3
TGCGCCAGCGTCTTCGACAGGGGGAGCACAGATACGCAGTATTTT
CASVFDRGSTDTQYF
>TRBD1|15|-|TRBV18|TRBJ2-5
TGTGCCAGCTCACCTGGACAGGGACTTCAAGAGACCCAGTACTTC
CASSPGQGLQETQYF
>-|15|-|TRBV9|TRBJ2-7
TGTGCCAGCAGCGTAGAGGTGGGGGGAACCTACGAGCAGTACTTC
CASSVEVGGTYEQYF
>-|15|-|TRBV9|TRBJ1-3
TGTGCCAGCAGCGCTGAGGCAGGGGTTGGAAACACCATATATTTT
CASSAEAGVGNTIYF
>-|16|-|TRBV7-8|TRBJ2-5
TGTGCCAGCAGCGTATATGGCGGGAATCTCCAAGAGACCCAGTACTTC
CASSVYGGNLQETQYF
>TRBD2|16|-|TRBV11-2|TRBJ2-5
TGTGCCAGCAGCTTAGGGCCCCGGGGGGTAGGGGAGACCCAGTACTTC
CASSLGPRGVGETQYF
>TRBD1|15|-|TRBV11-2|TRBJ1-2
TGTGCCAGCAGCGGCCGGGACAGGGCGGTCTATGGCTACACCTTC
CASSGRDRAVYGYTF
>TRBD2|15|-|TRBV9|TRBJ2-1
TGTGCCAGCAGCGTAGCGGCTAGCGGGGTTAATGAGCAGTTCTTC
CASSVAASGVNEQFF
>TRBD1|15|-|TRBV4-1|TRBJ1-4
TGCGCCAGCAGCCAGGGGACAGTTCCCAATGAAAAACTGTTTTTT
CASSQGTVPNEKLFF
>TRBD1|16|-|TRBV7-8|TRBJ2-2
TGTGCCAGCAGCCCTGACAGGGGACGGCGCACCGGGGAGCTGTTTTTT
CASSPDRGRRTGELFF
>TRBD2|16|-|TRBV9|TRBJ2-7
TGTGCCAGCAGCGTGCGGGGGGCCTGGGGGACCTACGAGCAGTACTTC
CASSVRGAWGTYEQYF
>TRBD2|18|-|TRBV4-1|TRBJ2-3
TGCGCCAGCAGCCAAGGTCCCCCCAGCGGGGCGCGCACAGATACGCAGTATTTT
CASSQGPPSGARTDTQYF
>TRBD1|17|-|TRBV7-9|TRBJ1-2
TGTGCCAGCAGCCCGGAGACAGGGGCGATAAGTAACTATGGCTACACCTTC
CASSPETGAISNYGYTF
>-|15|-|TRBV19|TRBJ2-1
TGTGCCAGTAATAAGGGGCCGGGTTTTGGGGCGTGGCAGTTCTTC
CASNKGPGFGAWQFF
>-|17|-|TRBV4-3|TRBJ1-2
TGCGCCAGCAGCCAAGATGCGGGGGGTACAGACATCTATGGCTACACCTTC
CASSQDAGGTDIYGYTF
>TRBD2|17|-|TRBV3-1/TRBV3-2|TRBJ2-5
TGTGCCAGCAGCCAAGGGCTAGCGGGGGCCGAGGGAGAGACCCAGTACTTC
CASSQGLAGAEGETQYF
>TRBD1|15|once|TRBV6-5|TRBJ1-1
TGTGCCAGCAGTTACTGGGGGACAGGGAACACTGAAGCTTTCTTT
CASSYWGTGNTEAFF
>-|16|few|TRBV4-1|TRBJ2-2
TGCGCCAGCAGCCAAGGAAAGGGGGCGAACACCGGGGAGCTGTTTTTT
CASSQGKGANTGELFF
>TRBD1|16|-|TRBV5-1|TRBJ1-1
TGCGCCAGCAGCTTGGCCCAGGGGGGCACGAACACTGAAGCTTTCTTT
CASSLAQGGTNTEAFF
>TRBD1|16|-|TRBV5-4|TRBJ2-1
TGTGCCAGCAGTTCGTACGGTTCAGGGGGCTGGGATGAGCAGTTCTTC
CASSSYGSGGWDEQFF
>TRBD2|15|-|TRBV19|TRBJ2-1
TGTGCCAGTAACCTAGCGGGCAACTCCTACAATGAGCAGTTCTTC
CASNLAGNSYNEQFF
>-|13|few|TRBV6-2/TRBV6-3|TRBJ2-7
TGTGCCAGCAGTTACCAGGGGACCTACGAGCAGTACTTC
CASSYQGTYEQYF
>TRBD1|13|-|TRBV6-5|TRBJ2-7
TGTGCCAGCCGGACAGGGGGTTCCTACGAGCAGTACTTC
CASRTGGSYEQYF
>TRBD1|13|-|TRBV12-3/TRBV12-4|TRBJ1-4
TGTGCCAGCACAGGGGACAGGGCCGAAAAACTGTTTTTT
CASTGDRAEKLFF
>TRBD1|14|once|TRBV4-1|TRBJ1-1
TGCGCCAGCAGCCAGAGGACAGGGGGCTTTGAAGCTTTCTTT
CASSQRTGGFEAFF
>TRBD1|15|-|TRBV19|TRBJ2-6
TGTGCCAGTAAGGACAGGGGGTCTGGGGCCAACGTCCTGACTTTC
CASKDRGSGANVLTF
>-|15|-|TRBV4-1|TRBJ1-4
TGCGCCAGCAGCCAAGATGAAGGGGATGGTGAAAAACTGTTTTTT
CASSQDEGDGEKLFF
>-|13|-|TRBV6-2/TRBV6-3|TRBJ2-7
TGTGCCAGCAGCCCGGCACAAACCTACGAGCAGTACTTC
CASSPAQTYEQYF
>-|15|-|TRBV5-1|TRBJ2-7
TGCGCCACACAGACTGCGACAGGTCCTCAATACGAGCAGTACTTC
CATQTATGPQYEQYF
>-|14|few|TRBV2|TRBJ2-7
TGTGCCAGCAGGCCGGACAGAGATTACTACGAGCAGTACTTC
CASRPDRDYYEQYF
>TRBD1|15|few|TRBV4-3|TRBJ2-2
TGCGCCAGCAGCCAAATGTTACAGGGGATCGGGGAGCTGTTTTTT
CASSQMLQGIGELFF